This T cell receptor beta chain was identified during a study of CD8 T cells in Susac syndrome. Sequencing of TCR beta drew on CD8+ and CD4+ T cells from blood. RNA in amounts of roughly 0.5 to 1 ug was reverse transcribed with random hexamers. Amplification of TCR beta CDR3 by immunoSEQ multiplex PCR spanned 54 Vbeta and 13 Jbeta. One entry per CDR3 protein results from TCRdb running MiXCR on the immunoSEQ multiplex PCR reads. The sample shows under 550,000 distinct CDR3 sequences, 75% to 90% of them seen only once. The CDR3 is made up of 15 amino acids. Looked up from germline, CDR1 is LGHNT and CDR2 is FRNRAP. Germline trimming cut 0 bases from V and 8 bases from J; bases unmatched to any gene: 5.

V usage is TRBV12-5 and J usage is TRBJ2-1, with TRBD2 matching over 9 bases. The sample consisted of CD8+ T cells from PBMCs. The receptor comes from a human donor with multiple sclerosis. The CDR3 is CASGLVSSGTDEQFF. As DNA, the CDR3 is TGTGCTAGTGGTTTGGTATCTAGCGGGACGGATGAGCAGTTCTTC. Drawing the rest from reference TRBV12-5 and TRBJ2-1, the complete variable domain is DARVTQTPRHKVTEMGQEVTMRCQPILGHNTVFWYRQTMMQGLELLAYFRNRAPLDDSGMPKDRFSAEMPDATLATLKIQPSEPRDSAVYFCASGLVSSGTDEQFFGPGTRLTVL.